This T cell receptor (beta chain) emerged from a study of T-cell memory formation after mild COVID-19. The table lists this clonotype with a few counts. Each CDR3 protein gets one entry after TCRdb re-called the 5' RACE reads with MiXCR. The table includes just over 350,000 distinct CDR3 sequences, around 14% detected once. Sequenced material: PBMCs or a T cell subset sorted from them (not recorded which). The source is a man in his late teens or twenties who had mild COVID-19 (a few samples of this study predate the infection). Cell type and time point are not known.

CDR3 region: CATSDTSGGGYNEQFF. CDR3 DNA: TGTGCCACCAGTGATACCTCGGGGGGGGGCTACAATGAGCAGTTCTTC. This rearrangement joins TRBV24-1 to TRBJ2-1, with TRBD2 matching over 8 bases. CDR3 length: 16 residues. Germline CDR1 reads KGHDR; CDR2 reads SFDVKD. The junction had 6 bases not matched to a gene; V was cut back by 3 bases and J by 3 bases.